A selection of T cell receptor beta chains follows, all from one sample in a study of CD8 T cells in ankylosing spondylitis. TCRdb re-called the 5' RACE reads through MiXCR, storing one row per CDR3 protein. The sample has hundreds of thousands of distinct CDR3 sequences, more than 25% seen once. The sequenced material came from blood, either unsorted or a sorted T cell fraction (not recorded which). Every receptor here comes from a male donor with ankylosing spondylitis or in good health (not recorded which). Each CDR3 is given with its conserved first and last residue. Rows may omit the clone size; those that give it use once, few, many or a size class.

many | 17 | TRBJ2-4 | TRBV12-3/TRBV12-4 | CASSLGPGLQAKNIQYF
- | 13 | TRBJ2-1 | TRBV5-1 | CASSSGLAGEKFF
- | 14 | TRBJ2-1 | TRBV5-1 | CASSFPGGPNEQFF
- | 17 | TRBJ2-3 | TRBV4-2 | CASSQDIGGSVPDTQYF
- | 13 | TRBJ1-6 | TRBV20-1 | CSARGGGGSPLHF
few | 15 | TRBJ2-5 | TRBV29-1 | CSVLPSGRGQETQYF
many | 16 | TRBJ1-5 | TRBV15 | CATSSGPGTFNQPQHF
once | 15 | TRBJ2-5 | TRBV6-1 | CASTSEPGQGSTQYF
once | 15 | TRBJ2-5 | TRBV20-1 | CSARVLPSGRETQYF
- | 12 | TRBJ2-7 | TRBV20-1 | CSAEVGAYEQYF
- | 11 | TRBJ2-1 | TRBV29-1 | CSVGLRDEQFF
many | 14 | TRBJ2-3 | TRBV7-8 | CASSSRTRTDTQYF
many | 15 | TRBJ2-7 | TRBV20-1 | CSARDTAGASYEQYF
- | 15 | TRBJ1-5 | TRBV4-2 | CASSTGFYSNQPQHF
few | 15 | TRBJ2-1 | TRBV7-2 | CASSLALAEYNEQFF
- | 14 | TRBJ1-5 | TRBV10-3 | CAIRGQGLNQPQHF
many | 19 | TRBJ2-7 | TRBV11-2 | CASSSRGLGEGQGSYEQYF
many | 16 | TRBJ2-7 | TRBV4-1 | CASSQGTGGGSYEQYF
many | 15 | TRBJ1-5 | TRBV27 | CASSPAMDSNQPQHF
many | 17 | TRBJ2-1 | TRBV5-1 | CASSPAPSGSSYNEQFF
many | 15 | TRBJ2-2 | TRBV15 | CATTGGNWRTGELFF
many | 16 | TRBJ2-1 | TRBV4-2 | CASSPRTSGTPREQFF
- | 14 | TRBJ2-3 | TRBV20-1 | CSSPGWTSDDTQYF
- | 16 | TRBJ2-1 | TRBV4-3 | CASSQGDGSLYNEQFF
few | 14 | TRBJ2-3 | TRBV3-1 | CASSQDGPSGTQYF
- | 15 | TRBJ1-5 | TRBV12-3/TRBV12-4 | CASRQGQGNNQPQHF
many | 14 | TRBJ1-5 | TRBV6-1 | CASSPGTAHQPQHF
many | 14 | TRBJ2-3 | TRBV12-3/TRBV12-4 | CASSFMRAQDTQYF
many | 16 | TRBJ2-7 | TRBV5-6 | CASSLAMDWASYEQYF